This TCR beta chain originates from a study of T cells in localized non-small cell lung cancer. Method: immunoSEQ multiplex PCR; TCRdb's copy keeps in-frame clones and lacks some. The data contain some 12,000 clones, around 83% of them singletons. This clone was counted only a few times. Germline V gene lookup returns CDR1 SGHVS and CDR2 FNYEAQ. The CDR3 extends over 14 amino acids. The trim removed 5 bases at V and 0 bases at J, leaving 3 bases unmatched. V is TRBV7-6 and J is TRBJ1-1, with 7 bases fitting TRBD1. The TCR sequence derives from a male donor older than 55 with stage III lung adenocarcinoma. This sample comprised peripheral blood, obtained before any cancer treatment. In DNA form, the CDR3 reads TGTGCCAGCAGCCCCGGGACAGTGAACACTGAAGCTTTCTTT. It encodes CASSPGTVNTEAFF. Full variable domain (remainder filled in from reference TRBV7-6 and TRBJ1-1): GAGVSQSPRYKVTKRGQDVALRCDPISGHVSLYWYRQALGQGPEFLTYFNYEAQQDKSGLPNDRFSAERPEGSISTLTIQRTEQRDSAMYRCASSPGTVNTEAFFGQGTRLTVV.